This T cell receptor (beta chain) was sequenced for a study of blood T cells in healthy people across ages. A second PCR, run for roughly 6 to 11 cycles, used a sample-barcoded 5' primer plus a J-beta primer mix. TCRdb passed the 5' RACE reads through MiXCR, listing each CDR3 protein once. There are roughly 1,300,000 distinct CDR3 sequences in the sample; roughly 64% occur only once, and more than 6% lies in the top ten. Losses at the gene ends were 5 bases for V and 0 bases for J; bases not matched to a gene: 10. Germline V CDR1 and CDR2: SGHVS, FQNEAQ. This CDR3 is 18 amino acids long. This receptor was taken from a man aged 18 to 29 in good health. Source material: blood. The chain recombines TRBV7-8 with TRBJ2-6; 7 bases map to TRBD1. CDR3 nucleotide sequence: TGTGCCAGCAGCCTCGGGACAGCCACTGCCTCTGGGGCCAACGTCCTGACTTTC. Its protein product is CASSLGTATASGANVLTF.